Reported below is one TCR beta chain. A second PCR, run for about 6 to 11 cycles, used a sample-barcoded 5' primer plus a J-beta primer mix. Each CDR3 protein is one row after TCRdb ran MiXCR on the 5' RACE reads. The repertoire holds approximately 810,000 distinct CDR3 sequences, with about 37% as singletons. CDR3 size: 16 residues. V was shortened by 2 bases and J by 7 bases, with 16 bases between the two germline ends. Germline CDR1 SGDLS, CDR2 YYNGEE. The data stem from a study of blood T cells in healthy people across ages. Isolation recovered at least 7 million PBMCs from every sample. No fewer than 5.5 micrograms of total RNA were isolated from every sample.

The sequenced sample consisted of blood. This chain joins TRBV9 and TRBJ1-6, with D possibly TRBD1 on 5 matching bases. The TCR was taken from a young man in good health. CDR3 loop: CASSVDRPSVNSPLHF. The CDR3, as DNA: TGTGCCAGCAGCGTTGACAGACCCTCCGTGAATTCACCCCTCCACTTT.